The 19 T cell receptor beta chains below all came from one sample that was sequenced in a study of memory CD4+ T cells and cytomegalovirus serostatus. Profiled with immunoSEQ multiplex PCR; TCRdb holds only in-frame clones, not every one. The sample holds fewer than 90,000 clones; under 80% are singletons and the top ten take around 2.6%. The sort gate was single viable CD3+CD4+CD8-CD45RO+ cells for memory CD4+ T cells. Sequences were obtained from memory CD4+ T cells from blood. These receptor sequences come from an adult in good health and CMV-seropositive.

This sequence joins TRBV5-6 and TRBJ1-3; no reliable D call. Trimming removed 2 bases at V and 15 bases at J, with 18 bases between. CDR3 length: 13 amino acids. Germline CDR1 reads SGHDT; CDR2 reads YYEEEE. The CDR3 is CASSLGTSYSGYF. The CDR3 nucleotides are TGTGCCAGCAGCTTAGGCACCTCTTATAGCGGATATTTT.

The DNA for the CDR3 is TGTGCCAGCAGCTCAGTCGATCCTAATGAAAAACTGTTTTTT. It yields the protein CASSSVDPNEKLFF. The chain couples TRBV5-8 to TRBJ1-4, with D hard to call. The germline V and J ends were trimmed by 3 bases and 3 bases, with 9 bases remaining between them. The germline V gene has CDR1 SGHTS and CDR2 YDEGEE. This CDR3 has 14 amino acids.

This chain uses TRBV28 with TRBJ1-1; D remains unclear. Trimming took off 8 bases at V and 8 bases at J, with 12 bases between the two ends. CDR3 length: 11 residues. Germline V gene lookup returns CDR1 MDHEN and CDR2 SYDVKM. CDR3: CASYGPAEAFF. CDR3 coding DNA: TGTGCCAGCTATGGACCGGCAGAAGCTTTCTTT.

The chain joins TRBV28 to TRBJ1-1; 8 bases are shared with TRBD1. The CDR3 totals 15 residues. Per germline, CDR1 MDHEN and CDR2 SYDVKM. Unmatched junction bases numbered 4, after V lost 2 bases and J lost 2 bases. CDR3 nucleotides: TGTGCCAGCAGTTTACCAGGGGGCGGAAACACTGAAGCTTTCTTT. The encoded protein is CASSLPGGGNTEAFF.

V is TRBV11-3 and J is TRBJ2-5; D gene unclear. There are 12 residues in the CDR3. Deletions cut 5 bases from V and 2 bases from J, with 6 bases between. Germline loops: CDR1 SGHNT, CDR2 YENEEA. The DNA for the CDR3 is TGTGCCAGCAGCCTTACACAAGAGACCCAGTACTTC. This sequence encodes CASSLTQETQYF.

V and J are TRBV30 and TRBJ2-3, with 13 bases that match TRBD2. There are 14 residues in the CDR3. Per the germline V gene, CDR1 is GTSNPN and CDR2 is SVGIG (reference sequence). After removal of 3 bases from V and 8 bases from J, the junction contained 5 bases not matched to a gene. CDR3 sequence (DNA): TGTGCCTGGAGACTAGCGGGGGGGCCAGGTACGCAGTATTTT. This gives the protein CAWRLAGGPGTQYF.

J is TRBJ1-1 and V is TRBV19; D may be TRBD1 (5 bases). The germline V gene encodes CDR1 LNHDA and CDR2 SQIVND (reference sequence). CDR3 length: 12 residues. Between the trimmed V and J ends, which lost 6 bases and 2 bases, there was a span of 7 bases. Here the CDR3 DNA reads TGTGCCAGTAGAAGGGGAAACACTGAAGCTTTCTTT. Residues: CASRRGNTEAFF.

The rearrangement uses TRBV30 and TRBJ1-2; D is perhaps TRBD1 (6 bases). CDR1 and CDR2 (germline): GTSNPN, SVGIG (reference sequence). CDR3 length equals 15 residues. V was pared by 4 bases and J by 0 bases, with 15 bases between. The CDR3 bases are TGTGCCTGGATCAAACCAGGACAGCCTAACTATGGCTACACCTTC. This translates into CAWIKPGQPNYGYTF.

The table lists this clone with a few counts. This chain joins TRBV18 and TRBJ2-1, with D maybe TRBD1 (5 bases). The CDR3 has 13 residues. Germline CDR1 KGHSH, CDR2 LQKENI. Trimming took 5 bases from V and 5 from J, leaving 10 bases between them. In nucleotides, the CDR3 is TGTGCCAGCTCAGGGGCGCCCGACAATGAGCAGTTCTTC. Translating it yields CASSGAPDNEQFF.

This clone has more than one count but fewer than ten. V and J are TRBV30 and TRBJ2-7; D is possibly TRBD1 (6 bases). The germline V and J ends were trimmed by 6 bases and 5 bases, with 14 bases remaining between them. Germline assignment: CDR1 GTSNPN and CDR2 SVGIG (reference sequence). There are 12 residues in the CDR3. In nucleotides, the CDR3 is TGTGCCTGTAATGGGGCAGGGGACGAGCAGTACTTC. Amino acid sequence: CACNGAGDEQYF. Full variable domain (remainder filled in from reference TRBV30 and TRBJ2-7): SQTIHQWPATLVQPVGSPLSLECTVEGTSNPNLYWYRQAAGRGLQLLFYSVGIGQISSEVPQNLSASRPQDRQFILSSKKLLLSDSGFYLCACNGAGDEQYFGPGTRLTVT.

This CDR3 reads CASSYMLTNEKLFF. The CDR3 DNA reads TGTGCCAGCAGTTATATGCTAACTAATGAAAAACTGTTTTTT. This chain uses TRBV6-5 with TRBJ1-4; no clear D gene. V lost 3 bases and J lost 1, with 6 bases in between. Looked up from germline, CDR1 is MNHEY and CDR2 is SVGAGI. CDR3 length: 14 amino acids.

CDR3 nucleotides: TGTGCCAGCAGCCCCCCGCGCCTAGCGAATTTAAATGAGCAGTTCTTC. Residues: CASSPPRLANLNEQFF. The chain employs TRBV7-2 and TRBJ2-1, with a weak D call TRBD2 (6 bases). With 5 bases removed from V and 7 bases from J, the gap between germline ends came to 21 bases. Germline lookup yields CDR1 SGHTA and CDR2 FQGNSA. The length of the CDR3 is 16 residues.

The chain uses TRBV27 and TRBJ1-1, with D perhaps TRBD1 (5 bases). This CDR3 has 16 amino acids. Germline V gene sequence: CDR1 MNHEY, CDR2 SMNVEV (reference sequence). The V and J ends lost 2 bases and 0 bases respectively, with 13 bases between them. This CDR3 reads CASSLELGRVNTEAFF. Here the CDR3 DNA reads TGTGCCAGCAGTTTAGAATTAGGCAGGGTGAACACTGAAGCTTTCTTT.

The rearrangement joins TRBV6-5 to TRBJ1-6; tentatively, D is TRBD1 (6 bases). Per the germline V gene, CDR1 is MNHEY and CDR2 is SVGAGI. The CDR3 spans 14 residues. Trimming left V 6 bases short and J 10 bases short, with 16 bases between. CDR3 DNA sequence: TGTGCCAGCAGCTTAGCGAACAGGGAATCACCCCTCCACTTT. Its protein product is CASSLANRESPLHF.

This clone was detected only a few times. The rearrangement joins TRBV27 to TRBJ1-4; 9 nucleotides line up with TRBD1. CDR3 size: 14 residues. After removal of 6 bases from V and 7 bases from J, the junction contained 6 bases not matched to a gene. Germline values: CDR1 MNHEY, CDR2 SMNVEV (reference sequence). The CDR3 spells CASSPGQGTEKLFF. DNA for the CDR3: TGTGCCAGCAGCCCGGGACAGGGAACTGAAAAACTGTTTTTT.

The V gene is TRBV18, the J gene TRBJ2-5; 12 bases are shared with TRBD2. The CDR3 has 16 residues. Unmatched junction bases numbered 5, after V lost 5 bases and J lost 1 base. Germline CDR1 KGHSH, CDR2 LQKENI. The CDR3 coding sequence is TGTGCCAGCTCATCGGGACTAGCGGGCATCCAAGAGACCCAGTACTTC. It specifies CASSSGLAGIQETQYF.

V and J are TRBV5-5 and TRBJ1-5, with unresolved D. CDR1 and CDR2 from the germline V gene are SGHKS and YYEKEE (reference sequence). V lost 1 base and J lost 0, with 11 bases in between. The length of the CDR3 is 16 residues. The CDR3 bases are TGTGCCAGCAGCTTGCGGGGTGACGGTAGCAATCAGCCCCAGCATTTT. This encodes CASSLRGDGSNQPQHF.

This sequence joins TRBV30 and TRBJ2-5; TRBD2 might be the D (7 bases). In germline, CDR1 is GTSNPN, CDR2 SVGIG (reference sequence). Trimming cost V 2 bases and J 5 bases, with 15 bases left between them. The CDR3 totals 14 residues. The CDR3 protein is CAWSRGGRSETQYF. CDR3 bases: TGTGCCTGGAGTAGGGGGGGGCGTAGTGAGACCCAGTACTTC.

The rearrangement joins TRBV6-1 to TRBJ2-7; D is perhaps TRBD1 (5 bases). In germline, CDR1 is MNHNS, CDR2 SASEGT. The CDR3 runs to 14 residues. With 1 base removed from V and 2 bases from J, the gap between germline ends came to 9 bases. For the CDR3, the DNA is TGTGCCAGCAGTGAAGAGGGGCCAACCTACGAGCAGTACTTC. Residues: CASSEEGPTYEQYF.